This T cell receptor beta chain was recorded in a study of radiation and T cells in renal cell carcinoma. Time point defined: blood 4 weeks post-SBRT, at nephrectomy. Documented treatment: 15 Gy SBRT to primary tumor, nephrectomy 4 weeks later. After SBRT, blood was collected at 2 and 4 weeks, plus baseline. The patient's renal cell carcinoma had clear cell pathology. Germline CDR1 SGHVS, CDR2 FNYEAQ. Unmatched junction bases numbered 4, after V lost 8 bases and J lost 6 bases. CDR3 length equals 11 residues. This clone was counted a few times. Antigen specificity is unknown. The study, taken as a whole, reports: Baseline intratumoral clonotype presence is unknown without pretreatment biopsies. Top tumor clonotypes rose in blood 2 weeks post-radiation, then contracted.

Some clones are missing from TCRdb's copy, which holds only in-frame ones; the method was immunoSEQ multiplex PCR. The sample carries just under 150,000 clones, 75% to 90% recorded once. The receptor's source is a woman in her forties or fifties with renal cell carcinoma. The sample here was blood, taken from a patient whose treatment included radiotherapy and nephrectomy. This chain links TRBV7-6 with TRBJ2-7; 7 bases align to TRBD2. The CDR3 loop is CASGEGTEQYF. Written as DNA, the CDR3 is TGTGCCAGCGGGGAGGGAACCGAGCAGTACTTC.